These 32 T cell receptor beta chains share one sample of origin, sequenced in a study of regulatory T cells in long-lasting Graves disease. TCR beta libraries were built with iRepertoire HTBI primers and Arm-PCR of CDR3 regions. TCRdb used MiXCR to reprocess the multiplex PCR reads, holding one entry per CDR3 protein. The repertoire holds 500,000 to 700,000 distinct CDR3 sequences, about 30% seen once, with 35% to 55% in the top ten. Time point indicated: persistent/refractory GD, antithyroid drugs over 5 years with positive TRAb. RNA isolated from PBMCs was used to make the TCR library. The source was peripheral blood mononuclear cells (PBMCs), collected when the disease was refractory, from a patient treated with antithyroid drugs. These receptors came from a female donor with Graves disease.

This clonotype turned up a few times. This chain uses TRBV19 with TRBJ1-1; D is undetermined. CDR1 and CDR2 (germline): LNHDA, SQIVND (reference sequence). The germline V and J ends were trimmed by 3 bases and 0 bases, with 5 bases remaining between them. The CDR3 extends over 13 amino acids. The CDR3 is CASSIVVNTEAFF. In DNA form, the CDR3 reads TGTGCCAGTAGTATCGTAGTGAACACTGAAGCTTTCTTT.

This clonotype was observed a handful of times. The V gene is TRBV5-1, the J gene TRBJ1-1; 11 bases are a match to TRBD1. The CDR3 spans 14 residues. CDR1 and CDR2 from the germline V gene are SGHRS and YFSETQ. V lost 4 bases to trimming and J lost 10 bases; unmatched junction nucleotides: 9. CDR3 in amino acids: CASSTGTGGWRAFF. CDR3 coding DNA: TGCGCCAGCAGCACCGGGACAGGGGGTTGGCGAGCTTTCTTT.

The table lists this clonotype with a few counts. V is TRBV12-3 or TRBV12-4 and J is TRBJ1-3, with unresolved D. The CDR3 spans 14 residues. Trimming took 5 bases from V and 7 from J, leaving 15 bases between them. CDR3 sequence: CASSQSWAANTIYF. Written as DNA, the CDR3 is TGTGCCAGCAGTCAATCATGGGCGGCGAACACCATATATTTT.

The chain is built from TRBV30 and TRBJ1-1, with unresolved D. Germline CDR1 and CDR2: GTSNPN and SVGIG (reference sequence). V was shortened by 3 bases and J by 3 bases, with 20 bases between the two germline ends. The CDR3 runs to 16 residues. CDR3 bases: TGTGCCTGGAGCGCCAGCACTGGGGAGGGAGACACTGAAGCTTTCTTT. Residues: CAWSASTGEGDTEAFF. The entire variable domain, with the rest obtained from reference TRBV30 and TRBJ1-1, is as follows: SQTIHQWPATLVQPVGSPLSLECTVEGTSNPNLYWYRQAAGRGLQLLFYSVGIGQISSEVPQNLSASRPQDRQFILSSKKLLLSDSGFYLCAWSASTGEGDTEAFFGQGTRLTVV.

About this clonotype: At one end the junction does not follow the germline gene, possibly because of a read error. This chain uses TRBV20-1 with TRBJ2-5; D not certain. This CDR3 is 11 amino acids long. CDR1 is DFQATT and CDR2 is SNEGSKA in the germline V gene (reference sequence). The CDR3 DNA is TGCAATGCTAACGCTGGGGAGACCCAGTACTTC. It encodes CNANAGETQYF.

The CDR3 DNA reads TGCAGCGCATTAGGCTACCCGGGTGGCTACACCTTC. Translated, it gives CSALGYPGGYTF. V is TRBV29-1 and J is TRBJ1-2, with D hard to call. Deletions cut 7 bases from V and 7 bases from J, with 16 bases between. Per germline, CDR1 SQVTM and CDR2 ANQGSEA. The CDR3 loop spans 12 amino acids.

A note on this clonotype: Germline and junction disagree at one end, which may indicate a read error. V is TRBV20-1 and J is TRBJ1-5; 8 bases fit TRBD1. Germline V gene data show CDR1 as DFQATT and CDR2 as SNEGSKA (reference sequence). This CDR3 spans 15 amino acids. The CDR3 nucleotides are TGCAATGCTAGAGTCGCGACAGGGACAGGTCAGCCCCAGCATTTT. Amino acids: CNARVATGTGQPQHF.

The V call is TRBV5-1, the J call TRBJ1-3; tentatively, D is TRBD1 (5 bases). Germline V gene lookup returns CDR1 SGHRS and CDR2 YFSETQ. Deletions cut 4 bases from V and 0 bases from J, with 11 bases between. There are 15 residues in the CDR3. Written as DNA, the CDR3 is TGCGCCAGCAGCACGGGACTTGCCTCTGGAAACACCATATATTTT. Amino acid sequence: CASSTGLASGNTIYF. The full variable domain, its missing parts supplied by reference TRBV5-1 and TRBJ1-3, is KAGVTQTPRYLIKTRGQQVTLSCSPISGHRSVSWYQQTPGQGLQFLFEYFSETQRNKGNFPGRFSGRQFSNSRSEMNVSTLELGDSALYLCASSTGLASGNTIYFGEGSWLTVV.

The chain employs TRBV20-1 and TRBJ1-1; no firm D call. This CDR3 has 13 residues. The V and J ends lost 0 bases and 4 bases respectively, with 9 bases between them. The germline CDR1 and CDR2 sequences are DFQATT and SNEGSKA (reference sequence). CDR3 in DNA: TGCAGTGCTAGAGAGCCTGCACCCACTGAAGCTTTCTTT. This sequence encodes CSAREPAPTEAFF.

V and J are TRBV28 and TRBJ2-7; 14 bases are a match to TRBD2. V lost 5 bases and J lost 0; bases outside the gene matches: 9. The CDR3 is made up of 18 amino acids. Germline V CDR1 and CDR2: MDHEN, SYDVKM. CDR3 protein: CASSPTPGTSGSSYEQYF. The CDR3 nucleotides read TGTGCCAGCAGTCCGACCCCAGGGACTAGCGGGAGCTCCTACGAGCAGTACTTC.

This clonotype was seen only a few times. The chain joins TRBV5-1 to TRBJ1-5, with 7 nucleotides matching TRBD1. V shed 2 bases and J 8 bases; nucleotides not matched to a gene: 4. The CDR3 has 13 amino acids. Germline V CDR1 and CDR2: SGHRS, YFSETQ. CDR3 protein: CASSLGGGEPQHF. CDR3 DNA: TGCGCCAGCAGCTTAGGGGGCGGGGAGCCCCAGCATTTT.

This clonotype was seen ten or more times. V gene TRBV7-2 combines with J gene TRBJ1-1; D is perhaps TRBD1 (5 bases). With 4 bases removed from V and 8 bases from J, the gap between germline ends came to 17 bases. CDR3 length: 14 amino acids. Germline CDR1 reads SGHTA; CDR2 reads FQGNSA. The CDR3: CASSSSLGDAEAFF. CDR3 nucleotide sequence: TGTGCCAGCAGCTCGTCCTTGGGGGATGCCGAAGCTTTCTTT.

The gene calls are TRBV7-2 and TRBJ2-7; TRBD2 agrees at 11 bases. Germline CDR1 and CDR2: SGHTA and FQGNSA. This CDR3 has 20 residues. V gave up 4 bases and J gave up 6 bases; unmatched junction bases: 23. CDR3 DNA sequence: TGTGCCAGCAGCTACGATGGGCACGGCCTACTAGCGGGAGAATCTGGCGAGCAGTACTTC. This sequence encodes CASSYDGHGLLAGESGEQYF. Together with reference TRBV7-2 and TRBJ2-7, the CDR3 gives the full variable domain: GAGVSQSPSNKVTEKGKDVELRCDPISGHTALYWYRQSLGQGLEFLIYFQGNSAPDKSGLPSDRFSAERTGGSVSTLTIQRTQQEDSAVYLCASSYDGHGLLAGESGEQYFGPGTRLTVT.

The V and J genes are TRBV5-1 and TRBJ2-7; D assignment may be TRBD1 or TRBD2 (5 bases each). The V gene's germline CDR1 is SGHRS and CDR2 YFSETQ. The CDR3 runs 16 residues. Trimming left V 3 bases short and J 4 bases short, with 20 bases between. This CDR3 reads CASSWGFGASRYEQYF. DNA for the CDR3: TGCGCCAGCAGCTGGGGCTTCGGGGCAAGCAGGTACGAGCAGTACTTC.

This clonotype was detected only once. The V gene is TRBV6-2 or TRBV6-3, the J gene TRBJ1-1; D perhaps matches TRBD1 (6 bases). CDR3 size: 14 residues. Between the trimmed V and J ends, which lost 7 bases and 0 bases, there was a span of 12 bases. Germline CDR1 is MNHEY and CDR2 is SVGEGT. The CDR3 loop reads CASNSGTLNTEAFF. CDR3 DNA sequence: TGTGCCAGCAACTCCGGGACACTGAACACTGAAGCTTTCTTT.

The sample holds a few counts of this clonotype. J is TRBJ1-3 and V is TRBV19, with D hard to call. CDR1 and CDR2 (germline): LNHDA, SQIVND (reference sequence). CDR3 length: 14 residues. The ends were cut back, 3 bases at V and 0 bases at J, with 6 bases in the middle. As DNA, the CDR3 is TGTGCCAGTAGTATCTTGGGCTCTGGAAACACCATATATTTT. Translation: CASSILGSGNTIYF.

V is TRBV5-1 and J is TRBJ1-4; D uncertain. The CDR3 is made up of 15 amino acids. Germline V gene lookup returns CDR1 SGHRS and CDR2 YFSETQ. Trimming pared 0 bases from V and 7 bases from J, leaving 13 bases between. The CDR3 sequence: CASSLAGRPGEKLFF. In nucleotides, the CDR3 is TGCGCCAGCAGCTTGGCGGGAAGACCAGGTGAAAAACTGTTTTTT.

This sequence joins TRBV7-9 and TRBJ2-2, with no clear D. Germline V gene lookup returns CDR1 SEHNR and CDR2 FQNEAQ (reference sequence). The CDR3 is 14 residues long. The V and J ends lost 5 bases and 3 bases respectively, with 10 bases between them. In DNA form, the CDR3 reads TGTGCCAGCAGCGTTCTTTGGGACACCGGGGAGCTGTTTTTT. Its translation: CASSVLWDTGELFF.

The table lists this clonotype with a few counts. This chain uses TRBV6-1 with TRBJ1-5; D is ambiguous. With 10 bases removed from V and 7 bases from J, the gap between germline ends came to 14 bases. The CDR3 sequence is 12 residues long. Germline CDR1 and CDR2: MNHNS and SASEGT. The CDR3 sequence: CATDSRPQPQHF. The CDR3 coding sequence is TGTGCCACTGATAGCAGGCCCCAGCCCCAGCATTTT.

With regard to this clonotype: A read error may produce the germline difference seen at one junction end. V and J are TRBV10-3 and TRBJ2-1; D is perhaps TRBD1 or TRBD2 (5 bases each). The length of the CDR3 is 13 residues. Germline CDR1 is ENHRY and CDR2 is SYGVKD. CDR3 sequence (DNA): TGTGCCACCAGTACGAGGGGATGGCATGAGCAGTTCTTC. Its protein is CATSTRGWHEQFF.

The gene calls are TRBV15 and TRBJ1-5, with D possibly TRBD1 on 6 matching bases. V dropped 0 bases and J dropped 3 bases, with 9 bases sitting between them. Germline CDR1 reads LNHNV; CDR2 reads YYDKDF (reference sequence). The CDR3 is 15 residues long. The CDR3 loop is CATSRDRTVNQPQHF. The CDR3 nucleotides read TGTGCCACCAGCAGAGACCGGACAGTCAATCAGCCCCAGCATTTT. The complete variable domain, with remaining parts taken from reference TRBV15 and TRBJ1-5, reads DAMVIQNPRYQVTQFGKPVTLSCSQTLNHNVMYWYQQKSSQAPKLLFHYYDKDFNNEADTPDNFQSRRPNTSFCFLDIRSPGLGDTAMYLCATSRDRTVNQPQHFGDGTRLSIL.

This chain uses TRBV30 with TRBJ1-4; D not certain. The CDR3 has 13 amino acids. Germline V gene lookup returns CDR1 GTSNPN and CDR2 SVGIG (reference sequence). Trimming took off 3 bases at V and 3 bases at J, with 8 bases between the two ends. CDR3 sequence (DNA): TGTGCCTGGAGCAACGGCCCTAATGAAAAACTGTTTTTT. This encodes CAWSNGPNEKLFF.

This clonotype has more than one count but fewer than ten. The J gene is TRBJ1-5, the V gene TRBV20-1; D gene ambiguous. CDR3 length equals 10 residues. The germline gives CDR1 DFQATT, CDR2 SNEGSKA (reference sequence). Between the trimmed V and J ends, which lost 6 bases and 9 bases, there was a span of 9 bases. The CDR3 region is CSALAGPQHF. CDR3 DNA sequence: TGCAGTGCCCTGGCGGGGCCCCAGCATTTT.

This clonotype has more than one count but fewer than ten. The chain uses TRBV3-1 and TRBJ1-1, with unresolved D. The CDR3 covers 16 residues. Germline V gene data show CDR1 as LGHDT and CDR2 as YNNKEL (reference sequence). Trimming shortened V by 2 bases and J by 4 bases, and 17 bases separated the two germline ends. CDR3 loop: CASSQRAGGLGTEAFF. The CDR3 DNA reads as TGTGCCAGCAGCCAACGTGCTGGAGGGCTGGGCACTGAAGCTTTCTTT.

V gene TRBV19 combines with J gene TRBJ1-5, with D unresolved. This CDR3 is 14 amino acids long. Germline V lookup: CDR1 LNHDA, CDR2 SQIVND (reference sequence). V lost 2 bases and J 2 bases, leaving 7 bases between the germline ends. CDR3 DNA sequence: TGTGCCAGTAGTATAACCACTGGCAATCAGCCCCAGCATTTT. Translating gives CASSITTGNQPQHF.

This clonotype was counted between two and nine times. CDR3 amino acids: CAIRRGYEQYF. CDR3 sequence (DNA): TGTGCCATCCGCAGGGGCTACGAGCAGTACTTC. The chain employs TRBV27 and TRBJ2-7; D may be TRBD1 (6 bases). The CDR3 length is 11 residues. CDR1 MNHEY and CDR2 SMNVEV come from the germline V gene (reference sequence). V shed 10 bases and J shed 3 bases, with 10 bases lying between them.

This clonotype was counted only a few times. The gene calls are TRBV29-1 and TRBJ1-2; possible D gene TRBD1, 5 bases. Germline V lookup: CDR1 SQVTM, CDR2 ANQGSEA. CDR3 length: 13 residues. V was clipped by 3 bases and J by 8 bases, with 16 bases between them. The CDR3 protein is CSVEGVPRKGYTF. CDR3 sequence (DNA): TGCAGCGTTGAGGGGGTACCACGGAAAGGCTACACCTTC. Based on the CDR3 plus reference TRBV29-1 and TRBJ1-2, the full variable domain is SAVISQKPSRDICQRGTSLTIQCQVDSQVTMMFWYRQQPGQSLTLIATANQGSEATYESGFVIDKFPISRPNLTFSTLTVSNMSPEDSSIYLCSVEGVPRKGYTFGSGTRLTVV.

CDR3 region: CASSLAPTGFGSPLHF. For the CDR3, the DNA is TGTGCCAGCAGCTTAGCCCCGACAGGGTTTGGATCACCCCTCCACTTT. The chain couples TRBV7-6 to TRBJ1-6; 7 bases are shared with TRBD1. The trim removed 0 bases at V and 10 bases at J, leaving 9 bases unmatched. Germline V gene data show CDR1 as SGHVS and CDR2 as FNYEAQ. The CDR3 totals 16 residues.

The rearrangement links TRBV6-2 or TRBV6-3 to TRBJ2-2; 8 nucleotides align to TRBD1. The germline gives CDR1 MNHEY, CDR2 SVGEGT. V dropped 2 bases and J dropped 0; count of bases not matched to a gene: 11. This CDR3 has 19 residues. CDR3 in amino acids: CASSYLYGTGVPNTGELFF. CDR3 DNA sequence: TGTGCCAGCAGTTACCTCTATGGGACAGGCGTACCGAACACCGGGGAGCTGTTTTTT.

This clonotype was picked up a small number of times. The chain has TRBV30 and TRBJ2-7, with no clear D. The CDR3 is 14 amino acids. Trimming removed 4 bases from V and 5 bases from J, with 18 bases in between. CDR1 is GTSNPN and CDR2 is SVGIG in the germline V gene (reference sequence). The DNA for the CDR3 is TGTGCCTGGACTTCAGACGGTTGTATGGACGAGCAGTACTTC. It is translated as CAWTSDGCMDEQYF.

The CDR3 loop reads CASSFQRGNTGELFF. Here the CDR3 DNA reads TGCGCCAGCAGCTTCCAGCGGGGTAACACCGGGGAGCTGTTTTTT. The V and J genes are TRBV5-1 and TRBJ2-2; TRBD2 matches 7 bases. Losses at the gene ends were 2 bases for V and 2 bases for J; bases not matched to a gene: 3. This CDR3 is built from 15 residues. From germline, CDR1 is SGHRS and CDR2 YFSETQ.

The chain employs TRBV19 and TRBJ1-2; D gene uncertain. The V end lost 3 bases, the J end lost 3 bases, and 8 bases lay between the germline ends. Germline values: CDR1 LNHDA, CDR2 SQIVND (reference sequence). The CDR3 is 13 residues long. The CDR3 DNA is TGTGCCAGTAGTATGCGGCAGGACTATGGCTACACCTTC. Its protein is CASSMRQDYGYTF.